The 17 T cell receptor beta chains below were found in one sample sequenced in a study of immune cell composition in non-small cell lung cancer. Profiling relied on immunoSEQ multiplex PCR, and the TCRdb table lists in-frame clones only, not all of them. The repertoire holds 9,000 to 10,000 clones, with 65% to 70% as singletons. The sample consisted of lung tumor tissue. These receptors were taken from a human donor with non-small cell lung cancer.

The chain employs TRBV19 and TRBJ2-7; 8 bases are shared with TRBD1. The length of the CDR3 is 15 residues. J gave up 3 bases and V 5 bases, and 9 bases lay outside the gene matches. Germline V CDR1 and CDR2: LNHDA, SQIVND (reference sequence). CDR3: CASSYSGTGGYEQYF. As DNA, the CDR3 is TGTGCCAGTAGTTACTCCGGGACAGGAGGCTACGAGCAGTACTTC.

The chain recombines TRBV6-4 with TRBJ2-3; possibly TRBD1 for D (6 bases). This CDR3 region has 12 residues. Germline V gene data show CDR1 as MRHNA and CDR2 as SNTAGT. V was clipped by 6 bases and J by 5 bases, with 9 bases between them. CDR3 DNA: TGTGCCAGCAGCCGAGGGGGAGATACGCAGTATTTT. It is translated as CASSRGGDTQYF.

The CDR3, as DNA: TGTGCCAGATATCGTACCACAGGGACCAACTATGGCTACACCTTC. Its translation is CARYRTTGTNYGYTF. The J gene is TRBJ1-2, the V gene TRBV6-4, with D maybe TRBD1 (6 bases). This CDR3 comprises 15 residues. Germline V gene data show CDR1 as MRHNA and CDR2 as SNTAGT. The germline V and J ends were trimmed by 9 bases and 2 bases, with 19 bases remaining between them.

This chain joins TRBV7-3 and TRBJ2-1; 9 bases fit TRBD1. Germline CDR1 is SGHTA and CDR2 is FQGTGA. V was clipped by 5 bases and J by 4 bases; unmatched bases: 9. This CDR3 has 16 residues. Here the CDR3 reads CASSLRRDRAYNEQFF. Here the CDR3 DNA reads TGTGCCAGCAGCCTACGTAGGGACAGGGCTTACAATGAGCAGTTCTTC.

This clone is a singleton in its sample. The rearrangement joins TRBV7-8 to TRBJ2-1; 7 nucleotides match TRBD2. Looked up from germline, CDR1 is SGHVS and CDR2 is FQNEAQ. Trimming removed 4 bases from V and 7 bases from J; junction bases left unmatched: 10. This CDR3 has 15 amino acids. CDR3 in amino acids: CASSSRASGVNEQFF. CDR3 bases: TGTGCCAGCAGCTCAAGGGCTAGCGGAGTAAATGAGCAGTTCTTC.

This clone was recorded a few times. The chain is built from TRBV7-5 and TRBJ2-5; the listed D gene, TRBD2, was not tested against the DNA. TRBV7-5 is a known pseudogene. The length of the CDR3 is 15 residues. The DNA of the CDR3 is TGTGCCAGAAGCTTAGTTTCGGGGGACCAAGAGACCCAGTACTTC. Protein product: CARSLVSGDQETQYF.

The chain uses TRBV6-5 and TRBJ2-2; no definite D call. The V gene's germline CDR1 is MNHEY and CDR2 SVGAGI. The CDR3 runs to 13 residues. The ends were cut back, 0 bases at V and 14 bases at J, with 13 bases in the middle. The CDR3 region has the DNA TGTGCCAGCAGTTACTCGTCGGCACGGCAACTGTTTTTT. Amino acid sequence: CASSYSSARQLFF.

The chain links TRBV28 to TRBJ2-5, with D possibly matching TRBD2 (6 bases). There are 13 residues in the CDR3. Trimming took off 1 base at V and 6 bases at J, with 9 bases between the two ends. Germline loops: CDR1 MDHEN, CDR2 SYDVKM. CDR3 protein: CASSLYGTQTQYF. As DNA, the CDR3 is TGTGCCAGCAGTTTATATGGGACTCAGACCCAGTACTTC.

The chain couples TRBV11-3 to TRBJ1-1, with D tentatively TRBD1 (5 bases). Trimming left V 5 bases short and J 0 bases short, with 16 bases between. Germline values: CDR1 SGHNT, CDR2 YENEEA. CDR3 length: 16 amino acids. CDR3 region: CASSPTGGAMNTEAFF. CDR3 bases: TGTGCCAGCAGCCCGACGGGAGGGGCGATGAACACTGAAGCTTTCTTT.

The chain uses TRBV28 and TRBJ1-4; 7 nucleotides line up with TRBD1. V lost 2 bases to trimming and J lost 3 bases; unmatched junction nucleotides: 3. Germline assignment: CDR1 MDHEN and CDR2 SYDVKM. This CDR3 comprises 15 residues. CDR3 nucleotide sequence: TGTGCCAGCAGTTTAAGGGGGCTAGCTAATGAAAAACTGTTTTTT. Its protein product is CASSLRGLANEKLFF. The full variable domain, in which reference TRBV28 and TRBJ1-4 provide the parts outside the CDR3, is DVKVTQSSRYLVKRTGEKVFLECVQDMDHENMFWYRQDPGLGLRLIYFSYDVKMKEKGDIPEGYSVSREKKERFSLILESASTNQTSMYLCASSLRGLANEKLFFGSGTQLSVL.

The V and J genes are TRBV15 and TRBJ1-2; D ambiguous. The CDR3 has 15 residues. V was cut by 4 bases and J by 0 bases, with 12 bases left in between. Germline V gives CDR1 LNHNV, CDR2 YYDKDF (reference sequence). The CDR3 sequence is CATSTLGLSNYGYTF. The DNA for the CDR3 is TGTGCCACCAGCACGCTAGGCCTATCTAACTATGGCTACACCTTC.

J is TRBJ1-3 and V is TRBV5-1; the D gene is possibly TRBD1 (5 bases). CDR1 and CDR2 (germline): SGHRS, YFSETQ. This CDR3 is 17 amino acids long. V shed 0 bases and J shed 5 bases, with 18 bases lying between them. As DNA, the CDR3 is TGCGCCAGCAGCTTGGGCCCGGGGATACAGGCACGAAACACCATATATTTT. Protein product: CASSLGPGIQARNTIYF.

The V and J genes are TRBV11-1 and TRBJ2-5; D not certain. CDR1 SGHAT and CDR2 FQDESV come from the germline V gene (reference sequence). The CDR3 sequence is 16 residues long. V was clipped by 1 base and J by 3 bases, with 15 bases between them. This CDR3 reads CASSLVSIVREETQYF. In DNA, the CDR3 is TGTGCCAGCAGCTTAGTCTCTATTGTCCGGGAAGAGACCCAGTACTTC.

V gene TRBV5-1 combines with J gene TRBJ2-7; D unclear. The ends were cut back, 0 bases at V and 4 bases at J, with 14 bases in the middle. This CDR3 is 15 amino acids long. The germline CDR1 and CDR2 sequences are SGHRS and YFSETQ. The CDR3 DNA follows: TGCGCCAGCAGCTTGGACTCTCGGGTATTATACGAGCAGTACTTC. Translated: CASSLDSRVLYEQYF.

The chain couples TRBV19 to TRBJ2-7, with D possibly TRBD2 on 6 matching bases. Germline lookup yields CDR1 LNHDA and CDR2 SQIVND (reference sequence). CDR3 length: 13 amino acids. With 6 bases removed from V and 7 bases from J, the gap between germline ends came to 16 bases. CDR3 residues: CASSGGFSGEQYF. The CDR3 DNA reads TGTGCCAGTAGCGGGGGATTTTCGGGGGAGCAGTACTTC.

The CDR3 DNA reads as TGTGCCTGGACCAGGGCAGGGAATTCACCCCTCCACTTT. It translates to CAWTRAGNSPLHF. This chain links TRBV30 with TRBJ1-6, with a weak D call TRBD1 (5 bases). The CDR3 contains 13 residues. Germline V lookup: CDR1 GTSNPN, CDR2 SVGIG (reference sequence). V was pared by 4 bases and J by 7 bases, with 11 bases between.

This clone qualifies as medium-sized. The chain links TRBV11-2 to TRBJ1-1; D is perhaps TRBD1 (5 bases). Germline lookup yields CDR1 SGHAT and CDR2 FQNNGV. This CDR3 contains 16 residues. Trimming took 5 bases from V and 0 from J, leaving 16 bases between them. CDR3 sequence: CASSPTGGAMNTEAFF. The CDR3 coding sequence is TGTGCCAGCAGCCCGACGGGAGGGGCGATGAACACTGAAGCTTTCTTT. Full variable domain (remainder filled in from reference TRBV11-2 and TRBJ1-1): EAGVAQSPRYKIIEKRQSVAFWCNPISGHATLYWYQQILGQGPKLLIQFQNNGVVDDSQLPKDRFSAERLKGVDSTLKIQPAKLEDSAVYLCASSPTGGAMNTEAFFGQGTRLTVV.